These 24 T cell receptor beta chains originate from one sample sequenced in a study of cytomegalovirus exposure and HLA in healthy donors (dated by TCRdb to about 2017). Libraries were prepared through the immunoSEQ multiplex PCR assay. The multiplex PCR relied on a mix of 60 forward primers for TCR Vbeta segments and 13 reverse primers for TCR Jbeta segments. The immuneACCESS repertoire file appears here via TCRdb, limited to in-frame rearrangements. These files lack a portion of the clones; in checked studies, under half of the deficit traces to unresolved V genes, and the cause of the others is not known. For this sample the table gives around 160,000 clones, of which 70% were detected only once. The ten largest clonotypes hold 4% to 5% of the sample. The sample comprised PBMCs. The receptors derive from a man younger than 35 in good health and CMV-seropositive.

The V call is TRBV25-1, the J call TRBJ1-1, with 7 positions matching TRBD1. The germline V gene encodes CDR1 MGHDK and CDR2 SYGVNS. Trimming took 2 bases from V and 0 from J; bases not matched to a gene: 6. The CDR3 is 16 residues long. CDR3 loop: CASSEQTGWVNTEAFF. The CDR3 region has the DNA TGTGCCAGCAGTGAACAGACAGGGTGGGTGAACACTGAAGCTTTCTTT.

The V and J genes are TRBV6-5 and TRBJ1-2; the match to TRBD1 covers 9 bases. CDR1 and CDR2 from the germline V gene are MNHEY and SVGAGI. V lost 6 bases and J lost 7; bases outside the gene matches: 12. The CDR3 is 15 amino acids. The CDR3: CASSQREQGASGYTF. In DNA form, the CDR3 reads TGTGCCAGCAGCCAAAGAGAACAGGGGGCGAGTGGCTACACCTTC.

This clone was observed a few times. The chain employs TRBV9 and TRBJ2-3; no clear D. V shed 0 bases and J shed 0 bases, with 11 bases lying between them. Germline values: CDR1 SGDLS, CDR2 YYNGEE. The CDR3 length is 16 residues. The CDR3 sequence: CASSVANSPSTDTQYF. CDR3 bases: TGTGCCAGCAGCGTAGCTAATAGCCCCAGCACAGATACGCAGTATTTT.

The chain uses TRBV19 and TRBJ2-3, with 10 positions matching TRBD2. Per germline, CDR1 LNHDA and CDR2 SQIVND (reference sequence). CDR3 length equals 15 residues. The ends lost 3 bases at V and 4 bases at J; junction bases unmatched: 4. The CDR3 DNA follows: TGTGCCAGTAGTATTAGCGGGAGGTTGGCAGATACGCAGTATTTT. Amino acid sequence: CASSISGRLADTQYF.

Details on this clone: Compared with germline, one end of the junction differs, possibly owing to a read error. DNA for the CDR3: TGCGCCAGCACCTTGAGGACAGGGCAGAACACTGAAGCTTTCTTT. Its protein is CASTLRTGQNTEAFF. The J gene is TRBJ1-1, the V gene TRBV5-1; 8 bases fit TRBD1. The germline CDR1 and CDR2 sequences are SGHRS and YFSETQ. CDR3 length: 15 amino acids.

The V call is TRBV19, the J call TRBJ2-2, with TRBD1 matching 9 bases. V dropped 7 bases and J dropped 7; count of bases not matched to a gene: 10. This CDR3 has 15 residues. The V gene's germline CDR1 is LNHDA and CDR2 SQIVND (reference sequence). As DNA, the CDR3 is TGTGCCAGTAAGACTAGGACAGGGGCGAACGGGGAGCTGTTTTTT. Encoded protein: CASKTRTGANGELFF.

The chain has TRBV7-8 and TRBJ1-1; D unresolved. The CDR3 totals 15 residues. Trimming stripped 1 base from V and 7 bases from J, with 16 bases between. Per germline, CDR1 SGHVS and CDR2 FQNEAQ. CDR3 residues: CASSLVLLRSVEAFF. DNA for the CDR3: TGTGCCAGCAGCTTAGTCCTATTGCGGTCGGTTGAAGCTTTCTTT.

The chain couples TRBV7-9 to TRBJ2-5; 7 nucleotides line up with TRBD2. The CDR3 covers 15 residues. The germline V gene has CDR1 SEHNR and CDR2 FQNEAQ (reference sequence). The V and J ends lost 0 bases and 7 bases, in that order; junction bases with no gene match: 8. The CDR3: CASSLAGGVPGTQYF. DNA for the CDR3: TGTGCCAGCAGCTTAGCGGGGGGGGTTCCAGGGACCCAGTACTTC.

The J gene is TRBJ1-5, the V gene TRBV19, with D perhaps matching TRBD1 (5 bases). V gave up 4 bases and J gave up 6 bases, with 16 bases separating them. The CDR3 totals 15 residues. Germline V gives CDR1 LNHDA, CDR2 SQIVND (reference sequence). CDR3 protein: CASSKWEGTVQPQHF. In nucleotides, the CDR3 is TGTGCCAGTAGTAAGTGGGAGGGGACTGTTCAGCCCCAGCATTTT.

This clone was counted many times. The chain uses TRBV12-5 and TRBJ2-1; a weak D match, TRBD2 (6 bases). Germline V lookup: CDR1 LGHNT, CDR2 FRNRAP. CDR3 length equals 14 residues. The V end lost 9 bases, the J end lost 2 bases, and 14 bases lay between the germline ends. Here the CDR3 DNA reads TGTGCTAGCCTGCCCAGCGGGCCCTACAATGAGCAGTTCTTC. It encodes CASLPSGPYNEQFF. Full variable domain (outside the CDR3, taken from reference TRBV12-5 and TRBJ2-1): DARVTQTPRHKVTEMGQEVTMRCQPILGHNTVFWYRQTMMQGLELLAYFRNRAPLDDSGMPKDRFSAEMPDATLATLKIQPSEPRDSAVYFCASLPSGPYNEQFFGPGTRLTVL.

The V gene is TRBV27, the J gene TRBJ2-2; D is perhaps TRBD2 (6 bases). CDR1 is MNHEY, CDR2 SMNVEV, per germline (reference sequence). The CDR3 has 16 amino acids. V shed 7 bases and J shed 3 bases, with 18 bases lying between them. The DNA of the CDR3 is TGTGCCAGCAACCCCCGGGGAGGTTCCCACACCGGGGAGCTGTTTTTT. Protein sequence: CASNPRGGSHTGELFF.

In this sample, this clone turned up once. This chain uses TRBV15 with TRBJ2-1; 7 nucleotides agree with TRBD2. The germline V gene has CDR1 LNHNV and CDR2 YYDKDF (reference sequence). The CDR3 is 16 residues long. V was pared by 1 base and J by 5 bases, with 8 bases of the junction left unmatched. The chain's CDR3 is CATSRGKWGGDNEQFF. Here the CDR3 DNA reads TGTGCCACCAGCAGAGGGAAGTGGGGAGGGGACAATGAGCAGTTCTTC.

The V call is TRBV13, the J call TRBJ2-2, with 9 bases aligning to TRBD1. This CDR3 has 18 residues. With V trimmed by 3 bases and J by 6 bases, 14 bases remained unmatched. Germline V gene sequence: CDR1 PRHDT, CDR2 FYEKMQ (reference sequence). The CDR3 sequence: CASSLGWRGQGGSGELFF. The CDR3, as DNA: TGTGCCAGCAGCTTGGGCTGGAGGGGACAGGGTGGATCCGGGGAGCTGTTTTTT. Using reference TRBV13 and TRBJ2-2 for the parts outside the CDR3, the full variable domain is AAGVIQSPRHLIKEKRETATLKCYPIPRHDTVYWYQQGPGQDPQFLISFYEKMQSDKGSIPDRFSAQQFSDYHSELNMSSLELGDSALYFCASSLGWRGQGGSGELFFGEGSRLTVL.

This chain links TRBV6-4 with TRBJ1-1, with D uncertain. Trimming pared 2 bases from V and 8 bases from J, leaving 9 bases between. Germline CDR1 reads MRHNA; CDR2 reads SNTAGT. This CDR3 contains 12 residues. The CDR3 sequence is CASSDGFGEAFF. The CDR3, as DNA: TGTGCCAGCAGTGACGGTTTCGGGGAAGCTTTCTTT.

The CDR3 DNA is TGTGCCAGCAGTACCCCCGTCGGGGGGCTGGAGACCCAGTACTTC. The encoded protein is CASSTPVGGLETQYF. V gene TRBV7-9 combines with J gene TRBJ2-5; possibly TRBD2 for D (7 bases). Germline V lookup: CDR1 SEHNR, CDR2 FQNEAQ (reference sequence). Trimming pared 6 bases from V and 5 bases from J, leaving 19 bases between. This CDR3 comprises 15 residues.

The V gene is TRBV30, the J gene TRBJ2-3, with 10 nucleotides matching TRBD2. From germline, CDR1 is GTSNPN and CDR2 SVGIG (reference sequence). CDR3 length equals 14 residues. The V segment lost 0 bases and the J segment 8 bases; nucleotides outside the gene matches: 5. This CDR3 reads CAWSVHLAGATQYF. Written as DNA, the CDR3 is TGTGCCTGGAGTGTACATCTAGCGGGAGCTACGCAGTATTTT.

This clone was counted a few times. This CDR3 reads CSVADSDLDTQYF. Here the CDR3 DNA reads TGCAGCGTTGCCGACAGTGATTTGGATACGCAGTATTTT. The gene calls are TRBV29-1 and TRBJ2-3, with D tentatively TRBD1 (5 bases). This CDR3 comprises 13 residues. Germline values: CDR1 SQVTM, CDR2 ANQGSEA. V was cut by 4 bases and J by 6 bases, with 14 bases left in between.

The V and J genes are TRBV7-9 and TRBJ1-5; possible D gene TRBD1, 5 bases. CDR1 and CDR2 from the germline V gene are SEHNR and FQNEAQ (reference sequence). Trimming removed 5 bases from V and 4 bases from J, with 9 bases in between. CDR3 length: 13 residues. CDR3 sequence reads: CASSQGGNQPQHF. CDR3 sequence (DNA): TGTGCCAGCAGCCAGGGTGGGAATCAGCCCCAGCATTTT.

The V gene is TRBV15, the J gene TRBJ2-7, with 7 bases that match TRBD2. From germline, CDR1 is LNHNV and CDR2 YYDKDF (reference sequence). The CDR3 is made up of 14 amino acids. The V and J ends lost 3 bases and 4 bases, in that order; junction bases with no gene match: 6. CDR3 protein: CATSSGMREYEQYV. The DNA for the CDR3 is TGTGCCACCAGCAGCGGGATGCGGGAGTACGAGCAGTACGTC.

The CDR3 DNA sequence: TGTGCCAGCAGATACGCAGGGGGGCGATCCCATTCACCCCTCCACTTT. It translates to CASRYAGGRSHSPLHF. The chain joins TRBV25-1 to TRBJ1-6; TRBD1 aligns across 7 bases. The CDR3 covers 16 residues. V shed 6 bases and J 8 bases; nucleotides not matched to a gene: 13. Germline CDR1 and CDR2: MGHDK and SYGVNS.

The chain uses TRBV10-3 and TRBJ1-2; 8 positions match TRBD1. Trimming at V came to 4 bases and at J to 8 bases, leaving 15 bases not matched to a gene. Germline CDR1 is ENHRY and CDR2 is SYGVKD. The CDR3 length is 16 residues. In DNA form, the CDR3 reads TGTGCCATCAGTGCCCCCACGGACAGGGCGGGGACGGGCTACACCTTC. Translated, it gives CAISAPTDRAGTGYTF.

The J gene is TRBJ1-5, the V gene TRBV19; possible D gene TRBD1, 5 bases. V lost 7 bases and J lost 7, with 11 bases in between. The CDR3 is 12 residues long. CDR1 and CDR2 (germline): LNHDA, SQIVND (reference sequence). In nucleotides, the CDR3 is TGTGCCAGTATGGGGGGGGAACAGCCCCAGCATTTT. Encoded protein: CASMGGEQPQHF.

This chain links TRBV19 with TRBJ1-3; 7 nucleotides agree with TRBD1. Germline V lookup: CDR1 LNHDA, CDR2 SQIVND (reference sequence). This CDR3 region has 15 residues. The V and J ends lost 7 bases and 4 bases, in that order; junction bases with no gene match: 10. The CDR3, as DNA: TGTGCCAGTACTGATAGACCGGGACAGGGAAACACCATATATTTT. Encoded protein: CASTDRPGQGNTIYF.

CDR3 residues: CSVEGETRPDTQYF. CDR3 nucleotides: TGCAGCGTTGAAGGGGAGACTAGACCAGATACGCAGTATTTT. The chain employs TRBV29-1 and TRBJ2-3; possibly TRBD2 for D (6 bases). The CDR3 runs 14 residues. V lost 1 base and J 4 bases, leaving 12 bases between the germline ends. CDR1 is SQVTM and CDR2 is ANQGSEA in the germline V gene.